This T cell receptor beta chain was recorded in a study of blood T cell repertoires in COVID-19 (dated by TCRdb to about 2020). For the study in its entirety: Collaborator samples came from the United States, Italy and Spain and covered acute and convalescent phases of COVID-19. Where HLA class I and class II types were available, the types were taken from metadata supplied by the sample provider, not from assay-based typing. Subjects who had been exposed to COVID-19, were actively infected with it, or had recovered from it provided the deeply sampled blood TCRbeta repertoires that made up the dataset. The sample metadata nearly always contained a de-identified subject ID, COVID-19 status, age in years and sex. The material from the prospective study consisted of cDNA or gDNA derived from T cells, B-cell-depleted T cells, or PBMCs. A freely available public database, intended as a resource for researchers studying the immune response to SARS-CoV-2, is where the repertoires were released. The samples were drawn from two sources: the first 160 participants of the ongoing ImmuneRACE study, and 1,000 to 1,500 subjects contributed by 6 global collaborators.

TCRbeta CDR3 regions were amplified from genomic DNA by means of the immunoSEQ Assay, a bias-controlled multiplex PCR. Concerning the study's data processing: Within the assay, amplification of reference gene primers was used to estimate how many nucleated cells each sample contained. Sequence reads were collapsed and filtered to measure the absolute abundance of every unique TCRbeta CDR3 rearrangement. For each sample, productive Simpson clonality was calculated as the square root of Simpson's diversity index over productive rearrangements. The table was pulled from immuneACCESS by TCRdb, which kept in-frame rearrangements only. Such tables lose some clones; where checked, under half of the loss comes from unresolved V genes, and the rest has no known cause. The V and J calls and clone size were taken over from that table, and D and trimming were inferred from the DNA. The sample table lists tens of thousands of clones, roughly 87% of them with a count of one. The biggest ten clones account for less than 6.5% of the sample.

Collaborating institutions collected whole blood in K2EDTA tubes following their own protocols. For TCRbeta analysis, collaborators shipped samples in one of three forms: frozen whole blood, isolated PBMCs, or DNA extracted from either of those sample types. In the case of this clone: This receptor's antigen is unknown. The record has no base qualities; no much larger clone is one base away.

On the study overall, not on this receptor specifically: The quantity of clinical and demographic metadata differed by source and by participant and was supplied without curation.

The clonotype originates from a man aged 55-75 years with active COVID-19. The sequencing input was peripheral blood.

The nucleotide sequence is given as TGTGCCAGCAGTTCCGGGACAAGGCGGCAGTATTTT. It encodes CASSSGTRRQYF. The receptor chain draws on TRBV12-3 or TRBV12-4 and TRBJ2-3; TRBD1 is a possible D gene, resting on 6 matching bases. Inclusive of the bounding cysteine and phenylalanine, the CDR3 is 12 residues long. CDR3 DNA only is kept here, 36 bases in frame from base 1. At the junction V is shortened by 4 bases and J by 11 bases, with 13 bases in between.